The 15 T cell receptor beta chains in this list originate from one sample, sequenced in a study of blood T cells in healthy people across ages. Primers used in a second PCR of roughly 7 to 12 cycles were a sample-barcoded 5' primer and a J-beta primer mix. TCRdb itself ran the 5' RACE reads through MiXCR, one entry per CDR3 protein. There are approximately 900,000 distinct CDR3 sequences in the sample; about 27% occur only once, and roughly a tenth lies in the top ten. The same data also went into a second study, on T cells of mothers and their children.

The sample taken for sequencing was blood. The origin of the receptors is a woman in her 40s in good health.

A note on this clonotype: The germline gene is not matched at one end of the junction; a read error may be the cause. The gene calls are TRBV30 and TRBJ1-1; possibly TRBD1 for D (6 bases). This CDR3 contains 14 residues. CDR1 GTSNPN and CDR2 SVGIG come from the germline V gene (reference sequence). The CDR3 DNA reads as TGTGCCTGGAGTCGGACAGACATGAACGCTGAAGCTTTCTTT. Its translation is CAWSRTDMNAEAFF.

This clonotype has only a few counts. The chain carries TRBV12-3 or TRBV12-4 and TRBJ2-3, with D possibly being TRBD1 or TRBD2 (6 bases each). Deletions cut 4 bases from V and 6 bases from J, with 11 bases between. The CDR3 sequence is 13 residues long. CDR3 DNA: TGTGCCAGCAGTTGGGGGGCGCGCGATACGCAGTATTTT. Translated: CASSWGARDTQYF.

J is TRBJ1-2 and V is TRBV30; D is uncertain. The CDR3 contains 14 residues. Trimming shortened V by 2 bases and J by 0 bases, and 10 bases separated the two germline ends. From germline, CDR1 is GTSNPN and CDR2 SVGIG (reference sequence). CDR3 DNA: TGTGCCTGGAGTCGAGGGAGAGCTAACTATGGCTACACCTTC. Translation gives CAWSRGRANYGYTF.

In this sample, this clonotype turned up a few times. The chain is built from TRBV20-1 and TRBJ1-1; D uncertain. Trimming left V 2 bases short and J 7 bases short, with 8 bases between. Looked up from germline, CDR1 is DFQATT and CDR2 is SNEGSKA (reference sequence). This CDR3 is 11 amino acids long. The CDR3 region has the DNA TGCAGTGCTAGAAGACGGGTTGAAGCTTTCTTT. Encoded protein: CSARRRVEAFF.

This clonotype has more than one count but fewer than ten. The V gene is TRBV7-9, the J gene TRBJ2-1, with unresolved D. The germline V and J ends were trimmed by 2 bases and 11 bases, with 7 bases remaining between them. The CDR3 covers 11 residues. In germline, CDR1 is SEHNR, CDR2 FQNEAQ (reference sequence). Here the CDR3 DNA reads TGTGCCAGCAGCTTACCAGAACAGCAGTTCTTC. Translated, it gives CASSLPEQQFF.

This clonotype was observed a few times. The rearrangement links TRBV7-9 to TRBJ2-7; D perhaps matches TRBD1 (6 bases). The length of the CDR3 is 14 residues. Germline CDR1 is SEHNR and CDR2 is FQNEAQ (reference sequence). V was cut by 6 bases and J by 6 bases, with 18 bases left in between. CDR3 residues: CASRSSSGAGEQYF. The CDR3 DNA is TGTGCCAGCAGGTCCTCCTCAGGGGCGGGCGAGCAGTACTTC.

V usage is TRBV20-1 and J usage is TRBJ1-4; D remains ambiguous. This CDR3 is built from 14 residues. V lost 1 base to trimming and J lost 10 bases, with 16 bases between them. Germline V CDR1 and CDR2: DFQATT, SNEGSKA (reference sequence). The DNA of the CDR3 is TGCAGTGCTAGAGCCGGGAGGGAGGTGGGAAAACTGTTTTTT. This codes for CSARAGREVGKLFF.

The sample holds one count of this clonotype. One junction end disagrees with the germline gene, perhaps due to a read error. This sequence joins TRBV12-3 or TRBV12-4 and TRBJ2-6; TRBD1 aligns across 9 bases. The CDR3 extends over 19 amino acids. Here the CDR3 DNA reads TGTGCCTGCAGTTCATTTCCCACGGGACAGGGACCAGGGGCCAACGTCCTGACTTTC. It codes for CACSSFPTGQGPGANVLTF.

CDR3 residues: CASSYGLAGGPDEQFF. CDR3 DNA sequence: TGTGCCAGCAGTTACGGACTAGCGGGGGGGCCCGATGAGCAGTTCTTC. This chain connects TRBV28 to TRBJ2-1; 15 nucleotides line up with TRBD2. The CDR3 totals 16 residues. Germline loops: CDR1 MDHEN, CDR2 SYDVKM. V lost 4 bases and J lost 8; bases outside the gene matches: 6.

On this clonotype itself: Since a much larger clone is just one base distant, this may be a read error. The CDR3 is CTSSSPGQDTEAFF. In nucleotides, the CDR3 is TGTACCAGCAGCTCTCCGGGACAGGACACTGAAGCTTTCTTT. The V and J genes are TRBV7-9 and TRBJ1-1, with TRBD1 identical over 8 bases. CDR1 and CDR2 (germline): SEHNR, FQNEAQ (reference sequence). The CDR3 loop spans 14 amino acids. The full variable domain, rest sourced from reference TRBV7-9 and TRBJ1-1, is DTGVSQNPRHKITKRGQNVTFRCDPISEHNRLYWYRQTLGQGPEFLTYFQNEAQLEKSRLLSDRFSAERPKGSFSTLEIQRTEQGDSAMYLCTSSSPGQDTEAFFGQGTRLTVV.

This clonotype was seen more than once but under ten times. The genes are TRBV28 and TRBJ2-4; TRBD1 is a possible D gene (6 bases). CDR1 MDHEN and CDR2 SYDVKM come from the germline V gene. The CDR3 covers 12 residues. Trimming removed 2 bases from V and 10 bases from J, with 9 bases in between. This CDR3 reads CASSLTQGIQYF. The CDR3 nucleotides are TGTGCCAGCAGTTTAACTCAGGGGATTCAGTACTTC. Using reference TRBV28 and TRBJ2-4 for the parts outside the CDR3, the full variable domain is DVKVTQSSRYLVKRTGEKVFLECVQDMDHENMFWYRQDPGLGLRLIYFSYDVKMKEKGDIPEGYSVSREKKERFSLILESASTNQTSMYLCASSLTQGIQYFGAGTRLSVL.

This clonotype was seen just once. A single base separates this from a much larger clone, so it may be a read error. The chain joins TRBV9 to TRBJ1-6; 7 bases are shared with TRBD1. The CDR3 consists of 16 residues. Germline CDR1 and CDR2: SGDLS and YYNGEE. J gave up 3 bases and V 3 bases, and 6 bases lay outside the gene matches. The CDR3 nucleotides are TGTGCCAGCAGCGCCTTGACAGGGAGCTATAATTCACCCCTCCACTTT. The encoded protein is CASSALTGSYNSPLHF.

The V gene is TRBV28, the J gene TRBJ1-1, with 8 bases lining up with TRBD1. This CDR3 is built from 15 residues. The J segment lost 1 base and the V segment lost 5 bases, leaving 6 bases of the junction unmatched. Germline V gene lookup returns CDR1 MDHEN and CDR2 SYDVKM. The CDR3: CASSDRGGRNTEAFF. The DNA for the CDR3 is TGTGCCAGCAGTGACAGGGGTGGGAGGAACACTGAAGCTTTCTTT.

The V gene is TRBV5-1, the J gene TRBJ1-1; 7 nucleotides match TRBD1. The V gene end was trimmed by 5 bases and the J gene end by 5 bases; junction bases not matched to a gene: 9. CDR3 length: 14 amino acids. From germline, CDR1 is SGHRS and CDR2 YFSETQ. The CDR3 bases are TGCGCCAGCAGAATTGACAGGGATCGGACTGAAGCTTTCTTT. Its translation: CASRIDRDRTEAFF.

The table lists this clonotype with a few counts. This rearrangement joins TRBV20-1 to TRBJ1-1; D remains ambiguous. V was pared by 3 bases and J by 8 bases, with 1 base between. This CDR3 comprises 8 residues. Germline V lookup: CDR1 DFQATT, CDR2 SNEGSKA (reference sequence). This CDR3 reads CSAREAFF. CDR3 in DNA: TGCAGTGCTAGGGAAGCTTTCTTT.